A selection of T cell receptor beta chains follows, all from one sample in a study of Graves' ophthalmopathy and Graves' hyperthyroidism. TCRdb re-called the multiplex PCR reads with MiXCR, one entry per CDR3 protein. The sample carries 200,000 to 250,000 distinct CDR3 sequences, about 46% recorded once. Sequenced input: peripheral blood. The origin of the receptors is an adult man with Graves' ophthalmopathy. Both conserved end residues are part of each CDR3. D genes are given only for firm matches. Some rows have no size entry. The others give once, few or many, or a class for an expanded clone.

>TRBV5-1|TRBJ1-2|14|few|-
CASSLGTEFYGYTF
TGCGCCAGCAGCTTGGGGACAGAGTTCTATGGCTACACCTTC
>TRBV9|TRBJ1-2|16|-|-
CASSYSGGLSIYGYTF
TGTGCCAGCAGCTATTCGGGGGGACTGTCGATCTATGGCTACACCTTC
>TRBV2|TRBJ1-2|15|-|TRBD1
CASSYPTGTNYGYTF
TGTGCCAGCAGTTACCCGACAGGGACCAACTATGGCTACACCTTC
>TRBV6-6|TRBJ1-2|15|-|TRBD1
CASRSPRDRLYGYTF
TGTGCCAGCAGATCGCCCCGGGACAGGCTCTATGGCTACACCTTC
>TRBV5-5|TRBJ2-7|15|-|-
CASSLTQGWRNEQYF
TGTGCCAGCAGCTTGACGCAGGGCTGGAGGAACGAGCAGTACTTC
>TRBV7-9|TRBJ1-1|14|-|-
CASSPTPSWTEAFF
TGTGCCAGCAGCCCTACTCCCTCGTGGACTGAAGCTTTCTTT
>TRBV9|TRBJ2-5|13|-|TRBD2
CASSGIAGETQYF
TGTGCCAGCAGCGGAATAGCGGGAGAGACCCAGTACTTC
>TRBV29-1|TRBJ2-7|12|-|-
CSVARAGSEQYF
TGCAGCGTCGCCCGCGCGGGGAGCGAGCAGTACTTC
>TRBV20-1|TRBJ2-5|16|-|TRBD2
CSASNLLAGLQETQYF
TGCAGTGCTAGCAACTTACTAGCGGGTCTACAAGAGACCCAGTACTTC
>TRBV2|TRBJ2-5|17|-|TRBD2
CASKGLAGAKTLRGQYF
TGTGCCAGCAAGGGACTAGCGGGGGCCAAGACCCTACGAGGGCAGTACTTC
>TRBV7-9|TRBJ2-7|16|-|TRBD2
CASSLGSAGVEDEQYF
TGTGCCAGCAGCTTAGGGTCGGCGGGAGTAGAGGACGAGCAGTACTTC
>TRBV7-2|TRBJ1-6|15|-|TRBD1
CASSLEQGANSPLHF
TGTGCCAGCAGCTTAGAACAGGGGGCTAATTCACCCCTCCACTTT